Reported below is one T cell receptor (beta chain). As yet, its antigen is unknown. Each patient experienced a relapse that followed autologous stem cell transplantation, and brentuximab vedotin exposure varied. These data are taken from a study of PD-1 blockade in classical Hodgkin lymphoma. The assay was immunoSEQ multiplex PCR, and TCRdb's table has in-frame clones only and misses some. The sample includes around 20,000 clones, 73% seen only once; the top ten take roughly 25%. Looked up from germline, CDR1 is KGHSH and CDR2 is LQKENI. V dropped 3 bases and J dropped 4 bases, with 15 bases sitting between them. This CDR3 spans 16 amino acids. General observations from the study: A reduction in baseline TCR diversity was reportedly seen in newly diagnosed patients relative to healthy donors.

The clonotype was recovered from a human donor with classical Hodgkin lymphoma. V is TRBV18 and J is TRBJ2-2; TRBD2 might be the D (5 bases). Here the sequenced sample was peripheral blood mononuclear cells (PBMCs), taken before the second cycle of nivolumab. CDR3 in DNA: TGTGCCAGCTCACCGAGGGCAGATCTTGGCACCGGGGAGCTGTTTTTT. Translating gives CASSPRADLGTGELFF.